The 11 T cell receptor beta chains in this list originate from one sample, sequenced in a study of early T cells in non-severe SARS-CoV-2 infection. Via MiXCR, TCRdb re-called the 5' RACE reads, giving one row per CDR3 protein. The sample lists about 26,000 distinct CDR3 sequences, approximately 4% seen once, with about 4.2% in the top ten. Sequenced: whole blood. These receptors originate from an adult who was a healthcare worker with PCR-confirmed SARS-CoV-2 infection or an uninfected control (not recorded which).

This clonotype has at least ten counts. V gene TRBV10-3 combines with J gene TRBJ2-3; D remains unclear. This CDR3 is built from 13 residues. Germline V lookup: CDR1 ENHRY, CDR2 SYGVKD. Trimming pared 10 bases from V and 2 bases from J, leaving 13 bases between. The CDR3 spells CATRLAVTDTQYF. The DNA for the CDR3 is TGTGCCACCAGATTAGCCGTCACAGATACGCAGTATTTT.

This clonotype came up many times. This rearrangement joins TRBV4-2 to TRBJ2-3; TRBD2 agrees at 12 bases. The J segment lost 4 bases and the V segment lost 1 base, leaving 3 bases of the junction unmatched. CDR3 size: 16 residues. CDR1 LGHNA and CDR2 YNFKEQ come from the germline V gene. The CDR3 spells CASSQVLAGGPDTQYF. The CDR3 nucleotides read TGTGCCAGCAGCCAAGTTCTAGCGGGGGGGCCAGATACGCAGTATTTT.

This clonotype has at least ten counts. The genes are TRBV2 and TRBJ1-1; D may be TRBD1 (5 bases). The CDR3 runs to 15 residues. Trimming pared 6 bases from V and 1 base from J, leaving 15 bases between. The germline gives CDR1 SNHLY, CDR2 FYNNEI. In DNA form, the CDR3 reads TGTGCCAGCAGGACACCGGGACTGCCGAACACTGAAGCTTTCTTT. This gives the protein CASRTPGLPNTEAFF.

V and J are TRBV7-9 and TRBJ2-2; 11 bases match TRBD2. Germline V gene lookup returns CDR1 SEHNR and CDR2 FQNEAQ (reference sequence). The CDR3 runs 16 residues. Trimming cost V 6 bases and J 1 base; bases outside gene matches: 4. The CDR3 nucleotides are TGTGCCAGCAGTTCACTAGCGGGAGTGAACACCGGGGAGCTGTTTTTT. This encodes CASSSLAGVNTGELFF.

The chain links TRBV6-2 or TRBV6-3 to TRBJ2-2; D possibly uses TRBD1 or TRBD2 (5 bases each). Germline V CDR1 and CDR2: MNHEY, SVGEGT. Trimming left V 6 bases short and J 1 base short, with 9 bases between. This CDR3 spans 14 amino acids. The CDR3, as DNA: TGTGCCAGCAGAGGGACGAGGAACACCGGGGAGCTGTTTTTT. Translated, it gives CASRGTRNTGELFF.

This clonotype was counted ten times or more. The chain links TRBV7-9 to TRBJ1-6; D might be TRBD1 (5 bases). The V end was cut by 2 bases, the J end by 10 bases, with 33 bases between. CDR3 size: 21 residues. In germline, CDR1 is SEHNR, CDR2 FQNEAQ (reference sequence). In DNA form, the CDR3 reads TGTGCCAGCAGCTTAAATACTTTCGAACAGGCGTTCTTCGGGAAGGAATCACCCCTCCACTTT. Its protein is CASSLNTFEQAFFGKESPLHF.

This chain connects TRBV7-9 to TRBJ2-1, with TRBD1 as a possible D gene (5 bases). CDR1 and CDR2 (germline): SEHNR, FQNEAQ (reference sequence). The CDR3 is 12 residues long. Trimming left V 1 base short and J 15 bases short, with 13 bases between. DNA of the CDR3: TGTGCCAGCAGCTTAGTAACAGGATCCTTGTTCTTC. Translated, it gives CASSLVTGSLFF.

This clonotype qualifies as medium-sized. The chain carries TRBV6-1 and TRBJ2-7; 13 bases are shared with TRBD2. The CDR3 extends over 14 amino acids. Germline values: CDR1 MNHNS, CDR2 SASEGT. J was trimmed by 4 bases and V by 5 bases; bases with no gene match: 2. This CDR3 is CASSRTSGSYEQYF. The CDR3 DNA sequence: TGTGCCAGCAGTCGGACTAGCGGGAGTTACGAGCAGTACTTC.

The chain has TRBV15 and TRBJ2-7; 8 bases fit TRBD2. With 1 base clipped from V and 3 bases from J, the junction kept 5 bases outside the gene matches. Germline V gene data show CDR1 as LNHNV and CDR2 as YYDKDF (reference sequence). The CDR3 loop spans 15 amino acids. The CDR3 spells CATSRVLGLDYEQYF. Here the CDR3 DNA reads TGTGCCACCAGCAGAGTTTTGGGACTAGACTACGAGCAGTACTTC.

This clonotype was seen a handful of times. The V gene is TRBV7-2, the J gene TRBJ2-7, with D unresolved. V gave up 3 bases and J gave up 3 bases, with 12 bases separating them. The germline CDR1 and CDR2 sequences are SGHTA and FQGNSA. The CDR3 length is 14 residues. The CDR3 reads CASSFSQRIYEQYF. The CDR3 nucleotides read TGTGCCAGCAGCTTCTCCCAGCGTATCTACGAGCAGTACTTC.

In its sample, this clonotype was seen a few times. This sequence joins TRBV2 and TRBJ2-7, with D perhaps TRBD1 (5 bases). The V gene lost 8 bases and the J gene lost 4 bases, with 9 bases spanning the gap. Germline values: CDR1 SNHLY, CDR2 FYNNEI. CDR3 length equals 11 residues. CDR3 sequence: CASGAGYEQYF. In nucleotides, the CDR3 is TGTGCCAGCGGGGCAGGGTACGAGCAGTACTTC.